The rows below give T cell receptor beta chains drawn from one sample of a study of beta chain features in type 1 diabetes. Data came from immunoSEQ multiplex PCR; TCRdb stores just in-frame clones and leaves some out. In the table there are fewer than 900,000 clones, roughly 16% of which are singletons. The sample comprised naive CD4+ T cells from blood. The receptors come from a woman younger than 35 in good health. Each CDR3 is given with its conserved first and last residue. A D gene is named only where the DNA matches it firmly. The listing skips clone size in some rows; elsewhere it reads once, few, many or a size class.

V	size	D	J	DNA	CDR3
TRBV7-9	-	-	TRBJ2-5	TGTGCCAGCATCACCCAGTACTTC	CASITQYF
TRBV7-8	-	-	TRBJ2-1	TGTGCCAGCAGCTTTAAGGGGTCAAATGAGCAGTTCTTC	CASSFKGSNEQFF
TRBV9	-	-	TRBJ2-3	TGTGCCAGCAGGCGGCTAGAGGGCACAGATACGCAGTATTTT	CASRRLEGTDTQYF
TRBV10-3	-	-	TRBJ2-1	TGTGCCATCAGTGATCAGGCCCGCAATGAGCAGTTCTTC	CAISDQARNEQFF
TRBV18	few	TRBD1	TRBJ2-2	TGTGCCAGCTCACCCAGACAGGGGGCTTCCACCGGGGAGCTGTTTTTT	CASSPRQGASTGELFF
TRBV6-1	few	-	TRBJ1-2	TGTGCCACAAAGGGAAATGAACAGGGTCTCTTC	CATKGNEQGLF
TRBV28	few	-	TRBJ1-1	TGTGCCAGTTATCTCGGGGTGAACACTGAAGCTTTCTTT	CASYLGVNTEAFF
TRBV29-1	-	-	TRBJ2-7	TGCAGCGTCTTAGGCAGGGGAGACTCCTACGAGCAGTACTTC	CSVLGRGDSYEQYF
TRBV7-8	-	TRBD2	TRBJ2-3	TGTGCCAGCAGCGACGAACTAGCGGGAGGGGCAGATACGCAGTATTTT	CASSDELAGGADTQYF
TRBV18	-	-	TRBJ2-3	TGTGCCAGCTCACCGGGTGTGTACGGGGGAGCAGATACGCAGTATTTT	CASSPGVYGGADTQYF
TRBV7-2	few	-	TRBJ2-1	TGTGCCAGCAGCCCCGAGGCCAGCGCTGGTGAGCAGTTCTTC	CASSPEASAGEQFF
TRBV7-9	-	-	TRBJ2-5	TGTGCCAGCAGCTTAGCCGGAGCCTCGGAGACCCAGTACTTC	CASSLAGASETQYF
TRBV4-2	-	TRBD2	TRBJ2-5	TGTGCCAGCAGCCCCGGACTAGCGACCGAGACCCAGTACTTC	CASSPGLATETQYF
TRBV11-2	-	-	TRBJ1-4	TGTGCCAGCAGCCAAGAGGTTAGCGGCGGTGAAAAACTGTTTTTT	CASSQEVSGGEKLFF
TRBV28	-	TRBD1	TRBJ2-7	TGTGCCAGCAACAGGGGCGATTTAGCCTACGAGCAGTACTTC	CASNRGDLAYEQYF
TRBV11-2	-	-	TRBJ2-1	TGTGCCAGCACCACCGTTCCCTACAATGAGCAGTTCTTC	CASTTVPYNEQFF
TRBV28	few	-	TRBJ1-1	TGTGCCAGCAGCCTTACAGGACCAAACACTGAAGCTTTCTTT	CASSLTGPNTEAFF
TRBV7-2	-	-	TRBJ2-5	TGTGCCAGCAGCTTGGGTGACCAAGAGACCCAGTACTTC	CASSLGDQETQYF
TRBV4-2	-	TRBD2	TRBJ2-5	TGTGCCAGCAGTCGGCTAGCGGAAGAGACCCAGTACTTC	CASSRLAEETQYF
TRBV5-1	few	-	TRBJ2-7	TGCGCCAGCAGCTTGGCGACAGGGAGGTACGAGCAGTACTTC	CASSLATGRYEQYF
TRBV19	few	-	TRBJ1-4	TGTGCCAGTAGTACCCAAACAACTAATGAAAAACTGTTTTTT	CASSTQTTNEKLFF
TRBV4-1	few	-	TRBJ2-4	TGCGCCAGCAGCCAAGAGCCCAGTCCGCAGGGCAAAAACATTCAGTACTTC	CASSQEPSPQGKNIQYF
TRBV19	few	TRBD2	TRBJ2-1	TGTGCCAGTAGTATAATTAGCGGGAGAACGAATGAGCAGTTCTTC	CASSIISGRTNEQFF
TRBV5-1	few	-	TRBJ2-3	TGCGCCAGCAGCCCCGGAGGGGGAGATACGCAGTATTTT	CASSPGGGDTQYF
TRBV5-4	-	-	TRBJ1-2	TGTGCCAGCACCACCGGGGCGGGCTATGGCTACACCTTC	CASTTGAGYGYTF
TRBV18	few	-	TRBJ2-1	TGTGCCAGCTCACCCTCCCGAGGGGGAAGCGGCGGGCACAATGAGCAGTTCTTC	CASSPSRGGSGGHNEQFF
TRBV27	-	-	TRBJ2-2	TGTGCCAGCAGTTTCGACAGTCCTGTCCGCGGGGAGCTGTTTTTT	CASSFDSPVRGELFF
TRBV18	few	TRBD2	TRBJ2-3	TGTGCCAGCTCGCCTCTAGCGGGGAACCTTCCAGATACGCAGTATTTT	CASSPLAGNLPDTQYF
TRBV5-1	-	-	TRBJ1-4	TGCGCCAGCAGCTCTGGGGAGGAAGGGGAAAAACTGTTTTTT	CASSSGEEGEKLFF
TRBV14	-	TRBD2	TRBJ2-5	TGTGCCAGCAGCCAAGCCTCGGGGGGAGAGACCCAGTACTTC	CASSQASGGETQYF
TRBV25-1	few	-	TRBJ2-2	TGTGCCAGCACCCGAGGGGGGGCAGGGGAAACCGGGGAGCTGTTTTTT	CASTRGGAGETGELFF
TRBV7-8	few	TRBD2	TRBJ2-5	TGTGCCAGCAGCCGACTAGCTGCCCCTGAGACCCAGTACTTC	CASSRLAAPETQYF
TRBV19	few	-	TRBJ2-5	TGTGCCAGTAGCCCTGGACAGATTGGGGAGACCCAGTACTTC	CASSPGQIGETQYF
TRBV11-2	few	-	TRBJ1-2	TGTGCCAGCAGCTTATCGACAGAGTATGGCTACACCTTC	CASSLSTEYGYTF
TRBV4-3	few	-	TRBJ2-1	TGCGCCAGCAGCCCGTCGCTAGGGGTTAGATACAATGAGCAGTTCTTC	CASSPSLGVRYNEQFF
TRBV6-6	few	-	TRBJ1-2	TGTGCCAGCAGCTTACCGGGACAAGCCTATGGCTACACCTTC	CASSLPGQAYGYTF
TRBV28	few	-	TRBJ2-1	TGTGCCAGCAGTTTATATACCGGCTCCTACAATGAGCAGTTCTTC	CASSLYTGSYNEQFF
TRBV19	few	TRBD2	TRBJ2-7	TGTGCCAGTGCCCACGCTAGCGGGAGGGCGGCCTACGAGCAGTACTTC	CASAHASGRAAYEQYF
TRBV7-9	few	-	TRBJ2-1	TGTGCCAGCAGCTTAGTCGGGGCGGGACAATCCAATGAGCAGTTCTTC	CASSLVGAGQSNEQFF
TRBV27	-	-	TRBJ2-1	TGTGCCAGCAGTTTGCGCTCGAGCTCCTACAATGAGCAGTTCTTC	CASSLRSSSYNEQFF
TRBV5-4	few	TRBD2	TRBJ2-1	TGTGCCAGCAGCCGAGGGACTAGCGGGGCTTACAATGAGCAGTTCTTC	CASSRGTSGAYNEQFF
TRBV7-3	few	-	TRBJ2-1	TGTGCCAGCAGCTTAATACCGGGGCGATCCTACAATGAGCAGTTCTTC	CASSLIPGRSYNEQFF
TRBV27	few	TRBD1	TRBJ1-1	TGTGCCAGCAGTTTCCGGGGACAGTTTGCCGGGAACACTGAAGCTTTCTTT	CASSFRGQFAGNTEAFF
TRBV7-2	few	-	TRBJ2-5	TGTGCCAGCAGCAAATACCTGGTCAACCAAGAGACCCAGTACTTC	CASSKYLVNQETQYF
TRBV27	few	-	TRBJ1-2	TGTGCCAGCAGTTTAGGGGGGGCTGGTGGCTACACCTTC	CASSLGGAGGYTF
TRBV9	few	TRBD1	TRBJ2-1	TGTGCCAGCACAACCGGGACAGGGGTCTACAATGAGCAGTTCTTC	CASTTGTGVYNEQFF
TRBV25-1	-	TRBD1	TRBJ2-5	TGTGCCAGCAGTGAATTCCGGGGACAGGGGGCTGGGGAGACCCAGTACTTC	CASSEFRGQGAGETQYF
TRBV5-4	-	-	TRBJ2-1	TGTGCCAGCAGTTCTCAGGGCCCCCTCTACAATGAGCAGTTCTTC	CASSSQGPLYNEQFF
TRBV7-2	-	-	TRBJ2-1	TGTGCCAGCAGCTTAGTGAACACACAGCAGTTCTTC	CASSLVNTQQFF
TRBV6-5	few	TRBD1	TRBJ1-1	TGTGCCAGCAGACCGGACAGGGGTCACACTGAAGCTTTCTTT	CASRPDRGHTEAFF
TRBV7-2	-	-	TRBJ2-7	TGTGCCAGCAGCTTAGGTTTCAGGGGTGGGAACGAGCAGTACTTC	CASSLGFRGGNEQYF
TRBV9	-	TRBD2	TRBJ2-1	TGTGCCAGCAGCGCGGAGGGTGCTAGCGGGGGTAACAATGAGCAGTTCTTC	CASSAEGASGGNNEQFF
TRBV10-3	-	-	TRBJ2-3	TGTGCCACGACAAATCTCGTCACAGATACGCAGTATTTT	CATTNLVTDTQYF